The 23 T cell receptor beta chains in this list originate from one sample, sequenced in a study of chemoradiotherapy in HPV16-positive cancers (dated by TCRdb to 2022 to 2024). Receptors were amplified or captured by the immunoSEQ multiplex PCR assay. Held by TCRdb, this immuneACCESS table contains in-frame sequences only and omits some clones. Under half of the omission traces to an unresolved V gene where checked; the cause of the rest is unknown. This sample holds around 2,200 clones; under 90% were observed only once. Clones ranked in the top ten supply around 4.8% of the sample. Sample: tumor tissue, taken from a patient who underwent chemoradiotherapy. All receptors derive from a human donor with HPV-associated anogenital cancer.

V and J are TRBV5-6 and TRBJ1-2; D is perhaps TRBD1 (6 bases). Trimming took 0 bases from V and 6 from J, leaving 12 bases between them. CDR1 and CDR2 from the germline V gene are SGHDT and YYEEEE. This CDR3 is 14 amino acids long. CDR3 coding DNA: TGTGCCAGCAGCTTGGCGGGGGAGGGGGATGGCTACACCTTC. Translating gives CASSLAGEGDGYTF.

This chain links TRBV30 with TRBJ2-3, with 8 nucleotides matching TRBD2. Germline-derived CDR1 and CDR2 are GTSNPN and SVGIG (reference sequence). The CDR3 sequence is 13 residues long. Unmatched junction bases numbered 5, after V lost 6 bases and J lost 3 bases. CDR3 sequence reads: CACQRGLTDTQYF. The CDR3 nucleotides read TGTGCCTGCCAGCGGGGGCTAACAGATACGCAGTATTTT.

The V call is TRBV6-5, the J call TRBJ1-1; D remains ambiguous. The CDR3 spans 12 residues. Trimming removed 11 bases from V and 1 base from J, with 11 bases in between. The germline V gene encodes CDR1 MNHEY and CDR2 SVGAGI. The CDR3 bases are TGTGCCTCCCGCCGGCCGAACACTGAAGCTTTCTTT. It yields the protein CASRRPNTEAFF.

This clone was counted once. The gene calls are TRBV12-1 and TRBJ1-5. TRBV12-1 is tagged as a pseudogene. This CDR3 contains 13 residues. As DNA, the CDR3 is TGTGCCAGCAGCTTTGAGTGGAATCAGCCCCAGCATTTT. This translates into CASSFEWNQPQHF.

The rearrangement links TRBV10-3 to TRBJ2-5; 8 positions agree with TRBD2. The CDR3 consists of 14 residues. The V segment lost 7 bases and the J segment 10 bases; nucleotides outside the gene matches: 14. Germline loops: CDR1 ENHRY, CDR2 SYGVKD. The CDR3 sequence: CAITLAGPGGGQYF. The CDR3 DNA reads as TGTGCCATCACCTTAGCGGGACCCGGGGGGGGCCAGTACTTC.

The CDR3 coding sequence is TGTGCCAGCAGCCCGTACAGGGATAGGACTGAAGCTTTCTTT. It yields the protein CASSPYRDRTEAFF. The chain is built from TRBV9 and TRBJ1-1, with D tentatively TRBD1 (6 bases). This CDR3 comprises 14 residues. V was cut by 4 bases and J by 5 bases, with 15 bases left in between. The germline gives CDR1 SGDLS, CDR2 YYNGEE.

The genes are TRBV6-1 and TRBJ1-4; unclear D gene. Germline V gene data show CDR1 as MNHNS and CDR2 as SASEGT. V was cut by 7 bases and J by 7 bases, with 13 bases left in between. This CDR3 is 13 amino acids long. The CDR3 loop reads CASTLSGLEKLFF. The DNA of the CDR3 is TGTGCCAGCACCCTAAGTGGGCTTGAAAAACTGTTTTTT.

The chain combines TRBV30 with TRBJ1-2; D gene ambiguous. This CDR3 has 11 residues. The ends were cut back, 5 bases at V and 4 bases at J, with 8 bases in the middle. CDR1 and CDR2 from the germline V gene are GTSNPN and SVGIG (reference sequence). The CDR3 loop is CAWSRGYGYTF. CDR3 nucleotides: TGTGCCTGGTCGCGGGGCTATGGCTACACCTTC. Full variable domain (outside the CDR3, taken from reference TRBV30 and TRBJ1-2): SQTIHQWPATLVQPVGSPLSLECTVEGTSNPNLYWYRQAAGRGLQLLFYSVGIGQISSEVPQNLSASRPQDRQFILSSKKLLLSDSGFYLCAWSRGYGYTFGSGTRLTVV.

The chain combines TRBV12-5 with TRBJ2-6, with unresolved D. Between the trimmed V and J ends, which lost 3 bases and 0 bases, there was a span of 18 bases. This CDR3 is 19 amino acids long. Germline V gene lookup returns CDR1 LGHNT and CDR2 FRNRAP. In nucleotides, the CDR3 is TGTGCTAGTGGTTTTACTACAGCCAGTATGGGCTCTGGGGCCAACGTCCTGACTTTC. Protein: CASGFTTASMGSGANVLTF.

CDR3 DNA: TGTGCCAGCAGTGAATGGACAGGCTCCTCTGGAAACACCATATATTTT. Translating gives CASSEWTGSSGNTIYF. This chain uses TRBV6-1 with TRBJ1-3, with 7 bases lining up with TRBD1. The CDR3 runs to 16 residues. In germline, CDR1 is MNHNS, CDR2 SASEGT. V shed 2 bases and J 0 bases; nucleotides not matched to a gene: 4.

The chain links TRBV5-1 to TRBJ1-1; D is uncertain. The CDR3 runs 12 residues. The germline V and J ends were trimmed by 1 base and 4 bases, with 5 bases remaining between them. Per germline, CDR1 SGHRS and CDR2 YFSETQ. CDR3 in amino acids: CASSLTTTEAFF. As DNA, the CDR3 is TGCGCCAGCAGCTTGACAACCACTGAAGCTTTCTTT. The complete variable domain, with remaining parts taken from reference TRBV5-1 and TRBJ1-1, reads KAGVTQTPRYLIKTRGQQVTLSCSPISGHRSVSWYQQTPGQGLQFLFEYFSETQRNKGNFPGRFSGRQFSNSRSEMNVSTLELGDSALYLCASSLTTTEAFFGQGTRLTVV.

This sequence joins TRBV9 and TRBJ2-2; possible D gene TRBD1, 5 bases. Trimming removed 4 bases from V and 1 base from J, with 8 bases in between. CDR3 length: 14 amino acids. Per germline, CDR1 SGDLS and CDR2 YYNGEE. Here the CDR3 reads CASSFTGNTGELFF. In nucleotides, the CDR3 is TGTGCCAGCAGCTTCACAGGGAACACCGGGGAGCTGTTTTTT.

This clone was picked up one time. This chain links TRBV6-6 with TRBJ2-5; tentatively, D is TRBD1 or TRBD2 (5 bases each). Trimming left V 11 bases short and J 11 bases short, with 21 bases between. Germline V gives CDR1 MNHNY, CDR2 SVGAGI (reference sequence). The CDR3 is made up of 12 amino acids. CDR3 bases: TGTGCCTGCCATGGGGGTGGGTGGGAGCAGTACTTC. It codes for CACHGGGWEQYF.

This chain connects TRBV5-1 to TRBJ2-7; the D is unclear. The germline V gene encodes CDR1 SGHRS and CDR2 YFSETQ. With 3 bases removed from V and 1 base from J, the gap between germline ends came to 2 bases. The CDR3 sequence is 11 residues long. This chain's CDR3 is CASSSSYEQYF. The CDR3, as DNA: TGCGCCAGCAGCTCATCCTACGAGCAGTACTTC.

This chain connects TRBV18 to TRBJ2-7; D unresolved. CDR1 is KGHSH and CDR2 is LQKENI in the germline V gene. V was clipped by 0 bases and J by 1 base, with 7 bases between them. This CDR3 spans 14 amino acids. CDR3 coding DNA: TGTGCCAGCTCACCACCGGGTAGTTCCTACGAGCAGTACTTC. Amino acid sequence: CASSPPGSSYEQYF.

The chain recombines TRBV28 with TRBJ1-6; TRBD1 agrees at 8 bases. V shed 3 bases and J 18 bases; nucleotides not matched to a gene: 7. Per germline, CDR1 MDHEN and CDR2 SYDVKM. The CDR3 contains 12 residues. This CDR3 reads CASSLGNRGSHF. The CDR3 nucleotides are TGTGCCAGCAGTTTGGGAAACAGGGGGAGCCACTTT.

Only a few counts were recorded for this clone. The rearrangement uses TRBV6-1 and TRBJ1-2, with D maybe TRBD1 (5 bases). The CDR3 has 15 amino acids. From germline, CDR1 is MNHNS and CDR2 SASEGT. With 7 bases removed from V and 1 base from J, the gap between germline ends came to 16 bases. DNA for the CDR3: TGTGCCAGCAACTATGGGGTGAGGGGTAACTATGGCTACACCTTC. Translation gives CASNYGVRGNYGYTF.

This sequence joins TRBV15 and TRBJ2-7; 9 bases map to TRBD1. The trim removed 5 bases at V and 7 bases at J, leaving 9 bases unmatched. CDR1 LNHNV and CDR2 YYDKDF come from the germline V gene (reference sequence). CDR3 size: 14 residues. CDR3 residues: CATSGTTGQGEQYF. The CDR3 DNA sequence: TGTGCCACCAGCGGGACTACCGGACAGGGGGAGCAGTACTTC.

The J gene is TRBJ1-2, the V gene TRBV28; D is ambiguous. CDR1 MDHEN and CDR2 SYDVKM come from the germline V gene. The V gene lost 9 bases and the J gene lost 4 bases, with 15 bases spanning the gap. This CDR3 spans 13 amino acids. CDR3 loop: CASSTPPSYGYTF. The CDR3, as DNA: TGTGCCAGTTCTACACCCCCTAGCTATGGCTACACCTTC.

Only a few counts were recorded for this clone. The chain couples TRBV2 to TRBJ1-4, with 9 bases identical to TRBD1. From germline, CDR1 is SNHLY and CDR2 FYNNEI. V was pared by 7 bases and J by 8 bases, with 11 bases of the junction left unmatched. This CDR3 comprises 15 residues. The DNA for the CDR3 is TGTGCCAGCACCCCAACAACAGGGGGCGGCGAAAAACTGTTTTTT. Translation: CASTPTTGGGEKLFF.

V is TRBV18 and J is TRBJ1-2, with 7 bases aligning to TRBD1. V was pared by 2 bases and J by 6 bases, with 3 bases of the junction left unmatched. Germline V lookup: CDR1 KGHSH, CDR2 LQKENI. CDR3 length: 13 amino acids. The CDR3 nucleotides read TGTGCCAGCTCACCAACAGGGGATAATGGCTACACCTTC. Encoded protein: CASSPTGDNGYTF.

In DNA form, the CDR3 reads TGTGCCAGCAGCGATAGGGGCCGGGCGGGTGGCTACACCTTC. Translation: CASSDRGRAGGYTF. This sequence joins TRBV7-2 and TRBJ1-2, with a possible D match to TRBD1 (5 bases). Per germline, CDR1 SGHTA and CDR2 FQGNSA. V was trimmed by 5 bases and J by 7 bases, leaving 17 bases between them. This CDR3 comprises 14 residues.

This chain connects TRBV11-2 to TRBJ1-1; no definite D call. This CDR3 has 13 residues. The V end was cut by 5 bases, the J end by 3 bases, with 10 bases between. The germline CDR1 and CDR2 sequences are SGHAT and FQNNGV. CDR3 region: CASSRRVDTEAFF. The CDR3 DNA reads TGTGCCAGCAGCCGTCGAGTTGACACTGAAGCTTTCTTT. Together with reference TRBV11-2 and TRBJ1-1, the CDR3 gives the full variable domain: EAGVAQSPRYKIIEKRQSVAFWCNPISGHATLYWYQQILGQGPKLLIQFQNNGVVDDSQLPKDRFSAERLKGVDSTLKIQPAKLEDSAVYLCASSRRVDTEAFFGQGTRLTVV.